This T cell receptor beta chain was identified during a study of OX40 agonist ivuxolimab in advanced cancers. Study-level background: Head and neck, renal cell, melanoma or hepatocellular carcinoma were the cancers that dose-escalation patients had. Study-wide points: Low clonal expansion, among the lowest seen, marked partial responders at 0.1-3.0 mg/kg.

This CDR3 spans 13 amino acids. The ends lost 6 bases at V and 4 bases at J; junction bases unmatched: 4. CDR1 is MNHNS and CDR2 is SASEGT in the germline V gene. Repertoires were generated with immunoSEQ multiplex PCR, while TCRdb's copy carries only in-frame clones and drops some. The repertoire holds roughly 50,000 clones, with approximately 90% as singletons. Turning to this clone: Its antigen is currently unknown.

V and J are TRBV6-1 and TRBJ1-1; 8 bases are a match to TRBD1. The specimen comprised CD4+ or CD8+ T cells sorted from blood, sampled in a trial of the OX40 agonist ivuxolimab. This TCR was recovered from an adult with an advanced solid tumor such as melanoma, head and neck, liver or kidney cancer. CDR3 amino acids: CASRPRGLTEAFF. The CDR3 DNA is TGTGCCAGCAGACCCAGGGGGCTCACTGAAGCTTTCTTT.